The 19 T cell receptor beta chains listed next were all sequenced from one sample in a study of blood T cells in healthy people across ages. Primed by a sample-barcoded 5' primer and a J-beta primer mix, a second PCR proceeded for about 6 to 11 cycles. TCRdb reprocessed the 5' RACE reads via MiXCR and lists one record per CDR3 protein. The repertoire holds about 1,400,000 distinct CDR3 sequences, with 40% to 50% as singletons. The sample consisted of blood. Receptor source: a woman aged 18-35 years in good health.

The chain uses TRBV2 and TRBJ2-2; possibly TRBD2 for D (6 bases). The CDR3 totals 15 residues. Germline V gene data show CDR1 as SNHLY and CDR2 as FYNNEI. With 0 bases removed from V and 1 base from J, the gap between germline ends came to 6 bases. CDR3 residues: CASSEAGLNTGELFF. The CDR3 DNA follows: TGTGCCAGCAGTGAAGCGGGACTGAACACCGGGGAGCTGTTTTTT. Together with reference TRBV2 and TRBJ2-2, the CDR3 gives the full variable domain: EPEVTQTPSHQVTQMGQEVILRCVPISNHLYFYWYRQILGQKVEFLVSFYNNEISEKSEIFDDQFSVERPDGSNFTLKIRSTKLEDSAMYFCASSEAGLNTGELFFGEGSRLTVL.

The chain recombines TRBV3-1 with TRBJ2-3, with D hard to call. The V end lost 3 bases, the J end lost 6 bases, and 4 bases lay between the germline ends. The CDR3 runs to 11 residues. Germline CDR1 is LGHDT and CDR2 is YNNKEL (reference sequence). CDR3 residues: CASSHWDTQYF. The CDR3 DNA reads as TGTGCCAGCAGCCACTGGGATACGCAGTATTTT.

A few counts support this clonotype. V gene TRBV7-2 combines with J gene TRBJ2-3, with 10 bases lining up with TRBD2. Germline V gene lookup returns CDR1 SGHTA and CDR2 FQGNSA. The CDR3 loop spans 16 amino acids. V lost 1 base and J lost 4; bases outside the gene matches: 5. The CDR3 reads CASSLGVAGGPDTQYF. The CDR3 nucleotides read TGTGCCAGCAGCTTAGGAGTAGCGGGAGGCCCAGATACGCAGTATTTT.

This clonotype showed up many times. The J gene is TRBJ2-1, the V gene TRBV29-1; D assignment may be TRBD1 or TRBD2 (6 bases each). V was cut by 6 bases and J by 9 bases, with 15 bases left in between. CDR3 size: 12 residues. Germline V lookup: CDR1 SQVTM, CDR2 ANQGSEA. The CDR3 DNA reads as TGCAGCGTGGAGGGGGAGTACGCTGAGCAGTTCTTC. It yields the protein CSVEGEYAEQFF.

The CDR3 DNA sequence: TGTGCCAGCAGCGTAGCAGAAGGCCCCTATGGCTACACCTTC. Protein sequence: CASSVAEGPYGYTF. The chain couples TRBV9 to TRBJ1-2; unclear D gene. The CDR3 covers 14 residues. Germline lookup yields CDR1 SGDLS and CDR2 YYNGEE. V lost 0 bases and J lost 4, with 10 bases in between.

The table lists this clonotype with a few counts. The chain has TRBV5-1 and TRBJ1-1; D is perhaps TRBD1 (5 bases). The germline V and J ends were trimmed by 4 bases and 7 bases, with 14 bases remaining between them. The germline CDR1 and CDR2 sequences are SGHRS and YFSETQ. The CDR3 is 13 residues long. The CDR3 region is CASSNQGGIEAFF. CDR3 DNA: TGCGCCAGCAGCAATCAGGGCGGGATTGAAGCTTTCTTT.

The chain joins TRBV4-1 to TRBJ2-7; D call uncertain. The length of the CDR3 is 14 residues. The V end was cut by 1 base, the J end by 4 bases, with 11 bases between. Germline values: CDR1 MGHRA, CDR2 YSYEKL. The CDR3 protein is CASSQGGLTYEQYF. DNA of the CDR3: TGCGCCAGCAGCCAAGGGGGTTTGACTTACGAGCAGTACTTC.

The chain uses TRBV6-5 and TRBJ1-2, with no clear D. CDR1 and CDR2 from the germline V gene are MNHEY and SVGAGI. The CDR3 is 15 residues long. V shed 0 bases and J shed 2 bases, with 10 bases lying between them. In DNA form, the CDR3 reads TGTGCCAGCAGTTACTCGCCGGGCTTAAACTATGGCTACACCTTC. Translating gives CASSYSPGLNYGYTF.

The chain carries TRBV6-5 and TRBJ2-3; no firm D call. Germline V gene data show CDR1 as MNHEY and CDR2 as SVGAGI. The CDR3 totals 15 residues. V lost 8 bases and J lost 5, with 20 bases in between. The CDR3 sequence: CASPLKRPAGDTQYF. The CDR3 DNA is TGTGCCAGCCCTTTGAAACGACCCGCAGGAGATACGCAGTATTTT.

The rearrangement links TRBV3-1 to TRBJ2-5, with D maybe TRBD1 (6 bases). The CDR3 contains 14 residues. CDR1 is LGHDT and CDR2 is YNNKEL in the germline V gene (reference sequence). V lost 4 bases and J lost 11, with 20 bases in between. The CDR3, as DNA: TGTGCCAGCAGCCGAAGGGGTGGGGACAATGAGCAGTACTTC. It is translated as CASSRRGGDNEQYF.

This clonotype came up many times. The chain is built from TRBV5-1 and TRBJ2-7, with TRBD1 identical over 7 bases. The CDR3 is 12 residues long. With V trimmed by 2 bases and J by 6 bases, 2 bases remained unmatched. Germline V gene sequence: CDR1 SGHRS, CDR2 YFSETQ. CDR3 residues: CASSFDRAEQYF. The CDR3 DNA sequence: TGCGCCAGCAGCTTCGACAGGGCCGAGCAGTACTTC.

Details on this clonotype: Mismatch with germline at one junction end may stem from a read error. This chain links TRBV7-9 with TRBJ2-1; TRBD2 aligns across 8 bases. This CDR3 spans 13 amino acids. Germline CDR1 SEHNR, CDR2 FQNEAQ (reference sequence). CDR3 nucleotide sequence: TGTGCCGGCAGCCCAGTGAGCGGGAGCCTTCAGTTCTTC. The encoded protein is CAGSPVSGSLQFF.

The sample holds a few counts of this clonotype. The rearrangement uses TRBV28 and TRBJ2-7; no definite D call. The CDR3 totals 12 residues. Trimming pared 6 bases from V and 3 bases from J, leaving 9 bases between. Per the germline V gene, CDR1 is MDHEN and CDR2 is SYDVKM. As DNA, the CDR3 is TGTGCCAGCAGCTTCACAGTCTACGAGCAGTACTTC. As protein: CASSFTVYEQYF.

The chain links TRBV20-1 to TRBJ2-3; 12 bases map to TRBD2. This CDR3 region has 14 residues. With V trimmed by 6 bases and J by 6 bases, 7 bases remained unmatched. Germline-derived CDR1 and CDR2 are DFQATT and SNEGSKA (reference sequence). CDR3 nucleotides: TGCAGTGCAACTATTACTAGCGGGGGGGATACGCAGTATTTT. This translates into CSATITSGGDTQYF.

This chain joins TRBV6-2 or TRBV6-3 and TRBJ2-1; D uncertain. This CDR3 region has 15 residues. V lost 2 bases and J lost 3, with 11 bases in between. Germline CDR1 and CDR2: MNHEY and SVGEGT. Here the CDR3 reads CASSYAMVDYNEQFF. CDR3 bases: TGTGCCAGCAGTTACGCGATGGTAGACTACAATGAGCAGTTCTTC.

CDR3 DNA sequence: TGTGCCAGCAGCTTAGATCGAGCGGCCTCCTACAATGAGCAGTTCTTC. Translation gives CASSLDRAASYNEQFF. The chain recombines TRBV11-2 with TRBJ2-1, with D possibly being TRBD2 (5 bases). Germline V gene data show CDR1 as SGHAT and CDR2 as FQNNGV. The length of the CDR3 is 16 residues. Deletions cut 0 bases from V and 0 bases from J, with 9 bases between.

V is TRBV7-9 and J is TRBJ2-7, with D tentatively TRBD2 (5 bases). Trimming pared 5 bases from V and 0 bases from J, leaving 14 bases between. The CDR3 extends over 15 amino acids. The germline CDR1 and CDR2 sequences are SEHNR and FQNEAQ (reference sequence). CDR3 region: CASSPGGLGSYEQYF. CDR3 coding DNA: TGTGCCAGCAGCCCCGGCGGGTTGGGCTCCTACGAGCAGTACTTC.

Only a few counts were recorded for this clonotype. This rearrangement joins TRBV2 to TRBJ1-3; D unresolved. The CDR3 sequence is 14 residues long. In germline, CDR1 is SNHLY, CDR2 FYNNEI. Trimming stripped 4 bases from V and 0 bases from J, with 7 bases between. The DNA of the CDR3 is TGTGCCAGCAGTGTGGAAGCCTCTGGAAACACCATATATTTT. This encodes CASSVEASGNTIYF.

The chain carries TRBV5-1 and TRBJ2-1; no definite D call. The CDR3 runs 12 residues. V was trimmed by 5 bases and J by 8 bases, leaving 11 bases between them. Germline V gene lookup returns CDR1 SGHRS and CDR2 YFSETQ. CDR3 residues: CASRKSSDEQFF. CDR3 DNA sequence: TGCGCCAGCAGAAAAAGCAGCGATGAGCAGTTCTTC.